This record looks at one TCR beta chain sequence and its context. This specimen belongs to a study of control samples from healthy donors and cancer patients. CDR3 length: 16 residues. Per germline, CDR1 MNHNS and CDR2 SASEGT. The V segment lost 4 bases and the J segment 2 bases; nucleotides outside the gene matches: 6. Using immunoSEQ multiplex PCR, the repertoire was profiled, and TCRdb retains in-frame clones only, with some absent. The table shows 100,000 to 150,000 clones, with 80% to 95% occurring only once. The clonotype was recovered from a man between 18 and 29 years old in good health. The sequenced sample was blood. The chain uses TRBV6-1 and TRBJ2-5; TRBD2 matches 11 bases. CDR3 bases: TGTGCCAGCAGTGTACATAGCGGGGGGGGACAAGAGACCCAGTACTTC. Protein sequence: CASSVHSGGGQETQYF.